The clone carrying this T cell receptor beta chain showed up many times. Its antigen remains unknown. Primed by a sample-barcoded 5' primer and a J-beta primer mix, a second PCR proceeded for 7 to 11 cycles. In TCRdb, the 5' RACE reads were re-called with MiXCR into one record per CDR3 protein. The sample shows 790,000 or so distinct CDR3 sequences, more than 35% of them seen only once. Each donor supplied 7.5 to 10 milliliters of peripheral blood. Per the germline V gene, CDR1 is MGHRA and CDR2 is YSYEKL. CDR3 length equals 16 residues. Between the trimmed V and J ends, which lost 0 bases and 8 bases, there was a span of 17 bases. The sample comes from a study of blood T cells in healthy people across ages. Study outcomes and limitations: A roughly linear age-dependent decrease characterized TCR beta diversity per million T cells. Those diversity estimates obtained from one million T cells were thought to be underestimates. Not knowing donor CMV status may have confounded expanded clonotype changes.

The rearrangement uses TRBV4-1 and TRBJ2-1; tentative D call: TRBD2 (6 bases). What was sequenced was blood. This TCR was recovered from an older man in good health. The DNA of the CDR3 is TGCGCCAGCAGCCAAGAGGGGAGGACTGGGATCGATGAGCAGTTCTTC. Translating it yields CASSQEGRTGIDEQFF.